These 20 T cell receptor beta chains share one sample of origin, sequenced in a study of blood T cell repertoires in COVID-19. Here immunoSEQ multiplex PCR was the method, and the copy in TCRdb shows in-frame clones only, minus some. The table lists roughly 290,000 clones, about 85% of them singletons. The specimen sequenced was peripheral blood. The receptor source for this set is a woman aged 50 to 60 with active or convalescent COVID-19.

This clone was counted only a few times. This chain uses TRBV2 with TRBJ2-3; D might be TRBD1 (6 bases). The V end was cut by 8 bases, the J end by 2 bases, with 14 bases between. The germline CDR1 and CDR2 sequences are SNHLY and FYNNEI. The CDR3 consists of 14 residues. The CDR3 loop reads CASGRDRSTDTQYF. DNA of the CDR3: TGTGCCAGCGGGCGAGACAGGTCCACAGATACGCAGTATTTT.

V gene TRBV28 combines with J gene TRBJ1-5; D unclear. Trimming shortened V by 3 bases and J by 2 bases, and 11 bases separated the two germline ends. The CDR3 is 15 amino acids. CDR1 and CDR2 from the germline V gene are MDHEN and SYDVKM. The CDR3 DNA reads TGTGCCAGCAGTTTTAAGAGGCCTGGCAATCAGCCCCAGCATTTT. The encoded protein is CASSFKRPGNQPQHF.

The chain couples TRBV11-2 to TRBJ2-3; no firm D call. The ends were cut back, 0 bases at V and 5 bases at J, with 9 bases in the middle. The V gene's germline CDR1 is SGHAT and CDR2 FQNNGV. The CDR3 has 14 amino acids. The CDR3 region is CASSLDRGRDTQYF. The DNA for the CDR3 is TGTGCCAGCAGCTTAGATCGCGGCCGAGATACGCAGTATTTT.

This sequence joins TRBV25-1 and TRBJ2-1; possibly TRBD2 for D (5 bases). This CDR3 contains 14 residues. Trimming took off 5 bases at V and 0 bases at J, with 8 bases between the two ends. Germline CDR1 reads MGHDK; CDR2 reads SYGVNS. CDR3 protein: CASSLRDSYNEQFF. Here the CDR3 DNA reads TGTGCCAGCAGTTTACGGGACTCCTACAATGAGCAGTTCTTC.

The chain couples TRBV7-8 to TRBJ2-2, with TRBD2 identical over 9 bases. The CDR3 sequence is 17 residues long. The germline gives CDR1 SGHVS, CDR2 FQNEAQ. With V trimmed by 5 bases and J by 7 bases, 14 bases remained unmatched. In DNA, the CDR3 is TGTGCCAGCAGCCCCCCCCGTGGTAGCGGGAGCTTCGGGGAGCTGTTTTTT. Translated, it gives CASSPPRGSGSFGELFF.

J is TRBJ1-2 and V is TRBV29-1, with 8 bases that match TRBD1. Germline V gene lookup returns CDR1 SQVTM and CDR2 ANQGSEA. The CDR3 has 13 amino acids. The V and J ends lost 4 bases and 5 bases, in that order; junction bases with no gene match: 6. The CDR3 nucleotides are TGCAGCGTTGGAGAGGGACAGGTATATGGCTACACCTTC. The encoded protein is CSVGEGQVYGYTF.

This clone occurred once. The rearrangement joins TRBV7-2 to TRBJ2-3, with D perhaps TRBD2 (6 bases). V was trimmed by 5 bases and J by 0 bases, leaving 21 bases between them. The CDR3 runs to 18 residues. Germline V gives CDR1 SGHTA, CDR2 FQGNSA. CDR3 sequence reads: CASSIKGAGPRSTDTQYF. The CDR3, as DNA: TGTGCCAGCAGCATTAAAGGGGCGGGACCTCGCAGCACAGATACGCAGTATTTT.

In the case of this clone: Other nucleotide sequences from this sample produce the same CDR3. The chain is built from TRBV2 and TRBJ1-5; 10 bases fit TRBD1. The CDR3 consists of 14 residues. Trimming removed 4 bases from V and 5 bases from J; junction bases left unmatched: 2. From germline, CDR1 is SNHLY and CDR2 FYNNEI. CDR3 DNA sequence: TGTGCCAGCAGTGGGACAGGGGGAGATCAGCCCCAGCATTTT. It specifies CASSGTGGDQPQHF. Full variable domain (rest looked up from reference TRBV2 and TRBJ1-5): EPEVTQTPSHQVTQMGQEVILRCVPISNHLYFYWYRQILGQKVEFLVSFYNNEISEKSEIFDDQFSVERPDGSNFTLKIRSTKLEDSAMYFCASSGTGGDQPQHFGDGTRLSIL.

This clone was counted a single time. The J gene is TRBJ1-1, the V gene TRBV5-1; D is unresolved. The CDR3 has 14 amino acids. CDR1 is SGHRS, CDR2 YFSETQ, per germline. Trimming shortened V by 0 bases and J by 0 bases, and 6 bases separated the two germline ends. CDR3 amino acids: CASSLDGVNTEAFF. CDR3 nucleotides: TGCGCCAGCAGCTTGGACGGGGTGAACACTGAAGCTTTCTTT.

The J gene is TRBJ1-3, the V gene TRBV30; 7 bases agree with TRBD1. CDR1 is GTSNPN and CDR2 is SVGIG in the germline V gene (reference sequence). The CDR3 runs to 15 residues. J gave up 0 bases and V 5 bases, and 7 bases lay outside the gene matches. CDR3 in amino acids: CAWAGTANSGNTIYF. The DNA of the CDR3 is TGTGCCTGGGCCGGGACAGCCAACTCTGGAAACACCATATATTTT.

Of note for this clone: At the DNA level, this CDR3 is encoded by other sequences in the same sample as well. V usage is TRBV5-6 and J usage is TRBJ2-2, with D possibly matching TRBD1 (5 bases). This CDR3 contains 14 residues. Trimming removed 1 base from V and 1 base from J, with 5 bases in between. Germline V gene lookup returns CDR1 SGHDT and CDR2 YYEEEE. CDR3 sequence: CASSLTGNTGELFF. The CDR3 nucleotides read TGTGCCAGCAGCTTGACAGGGAACACCGGGGAGCTGTTTTTT.

This clone appeared a few times. The rearrangement links TRBV30 to TRBJ1-2; a possible D gene is TRBD1 (6 bases). Germline CDR1 GTSNPN, CDR2 SVGIG (reference sequence). The V end lost 0 bases, the J end lost 7 bases, and 15 bases lay between the germline ends. The CDR3 consists of 14 residues. The CDR3 loop is CAWSVKAGASGYTF. The CDR3 bases are TGTGCCTGGAGTGTAAAGGCAGGGGCTAGTGGCTACACCTTC.

V is TRBV2 and J is TRBJ1-6; D uncertain. CDR1 and CDR2 from the germline V gene are SNHLY and FYNNEI. The germline V and J ends were trimmed by 1 base and 8 bases, with 15 bases remaining between them. The CDR3 extends over 16 amino acids. CDR3 amino acids: CASSEEKGGTHSPLHF. As DNA, the CDR3 is TGTGCCAGCAGTGAAGAGAAAGGCGGAACCCATTCACCCCTCCACTTT.

The chain couples TRBV10-3 to TRBJ1-1; 11 positions match TRBD1. The CDR3 has 16 amino acids. Losses at the gene ends were 0 bases for V and 4 bases for J; bases not matched to a gene: 4. Per the germline V gene, CDR1 is ENHRY and CDR2 is SYGVKD. CDR3 nucleotide sequence: TGTGCCATCAGTGAGTCGGACAGGGGGCTGGGCACTGAAGCTTTCTTT. Translation gives CAISESDRGLGTEAFF.

CDR3 nucleotide sequence: TGTGCCAGCGTAGTAGGGGGCGTGAATGGCTACACCTTC. Translation gives CASVVGGVNGYTF. V is TRBV6-5 and J is TRBJ1-2, with 7 bases lining up with TRBD1. V was pared by 8 bases and J by 6 bases, with 9 bases of the junction left unmatched. The CDR3 has 13 residues. Per germline, CDR1 MNHEY and CDR2 SVGAGI.

The V call is TRBV28, the J call TRBJ2-5; the match to TRBD2 covers 10 bases. The junction had 14 bases not matched to a gene; V was cut back by 2 bases and J by 5 bases. This CDR3 has 18 residues. The germline V gene has CDR1 MDHEN and CDR2 SYDVKM. The CDR3 region is CASSLASGSPSAGETQYF. The CDR3 DNA reads TGTGCCAGCAGTTTAGCTAGCGGGAGTCCCTCAGCGGGGGAGACCCAGTACTTC.

This clone was seen only once. V usage is TRBV6-6 and J usage is TRBJ2-5; 9 bases align to TRBD2. Trimming at V came to 5 bases and at J to 5 bases, leaving 9 bases not matched to a gene. Germline V gives CDR1 MNHNY, CDR2 SVGAGI (reference sequence). The CDR3 is made up of 15 amino acids. CDR3 nucleotides: TGTGCCAGCAGTGGCCAGTTAGCGGGAGAGGAGACCCAGTACTTC. Translation: CASSGQLAGEETQYF.

The chain is built from TRBV9 and TRBJ2-1; weak D call: TRBD1 (6 bases). The CDR3 has 14 amino acids. CDR1 is SGDLS, CDR2 YYNGEE, per germline. V was shortened by 4 bases and J by 2 bases, with 10 bases between the two germline ends. The CDR3 loop is CASSLPGAYNEQFF. For the CDR3, the DNA is TGTGCCAGCAGCCTCCCAGGGGCCTACAATGAGCAGTTCTTC.

This clone was picked up one time. DNA for the CDR3: TGTGCCAGCAGTTACTCCCCCCGAGGCAACTATGGCTACACCTTC. It is translated as CASSYSPRGNYGYTF. The rearrangement uses TRBV6-2 or TRBV6-3 and TRBJ1-2; D remains unclear. V lost 0 bases and J lost 2, with 10 bases in between. The germline CDR1 and CDR2 sequences are MNHEY and SVGEGT. This CDR3 is 15 amino acids long.

The chain is built from TRBV5-1 and TRBJ2-2; D is perhaps TRBD2 (6 bases). Looked up from germline, CDR1 is SGHRS and CDR2 is YFSETQ. This CDR3 spans 17 amino acids. The V end was cut by 3 bases, the J end by 7 bases, with 22 bases between. The CDR3 DNA follows: TGCGCCAGCAGCTCCGGGACTGGGGTCAAGGGCGGCGGGGAGCTGTTTTTT. Translated: CASSSGTGVKGGGELFF. The full variable domain, rest sourced from reference TRBV5-1 and TRBJ2-2, is KAGVTQTPRYLIKTRGQQVTLSCSPISGHRSVSWYQQTPGQGLQFLFEYFSETQRNKGNFPGRFSGRQFSNSRSEMNVSTLELGDSALYLCASSSGTGVKGGGELFFGEGSRLTVL.